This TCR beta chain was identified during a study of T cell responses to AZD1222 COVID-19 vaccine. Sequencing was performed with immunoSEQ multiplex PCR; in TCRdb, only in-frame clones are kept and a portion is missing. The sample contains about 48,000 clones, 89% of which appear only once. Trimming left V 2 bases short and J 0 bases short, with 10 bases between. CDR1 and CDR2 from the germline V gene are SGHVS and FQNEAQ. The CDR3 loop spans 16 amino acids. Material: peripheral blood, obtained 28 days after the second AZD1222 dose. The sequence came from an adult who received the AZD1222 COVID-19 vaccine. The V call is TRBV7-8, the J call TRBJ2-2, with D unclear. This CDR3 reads CASSLFVGTNTGELFF. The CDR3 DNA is TGTGCCAGCAGCTTATTTGTAGGGACGAACACCGGGGAGCTGTTTTTT.